This T cell receptor (beta chain) was documented in a study of cytomegalovirus exposure and HLA in healthy donors. This clone was recorded only once. As yet, its antigen is unknown. With 6 bases removed from V and 0 bases from J, the gap between germline ends came to 9 bases. Germline values: CDR1 MNHEY, CDR2 SVGAGI. CDR3 length: 13 residues. It was with 60 Vbeta and 13 Jbeta primers that the PCR ran. Using immunoSEQ multiplex PCR, the repertoire was profiled, and TCRdb retains in-frame clones only, with some absent. The profile shows about 140,000 clones, roughly 72% of them singletons. General study results and limits: Altogether, about 160 TCR beta chains were recorded as cytomegalovirus-associated.

This receptor was obtained from a man between 40 and 49 years old in good health and CMV-seronegative. The V and J genes are TRBV6-5 and TRBJ2-7; D remains ambiguous. Sequencing was performed on PBMCs. The CDR3 loop is CASSRGHSYEQYF. CDR3 coding DNA: TGTGCCAGCAGCCGAGGCCACTCCTACGAGCAGTACTTC.